The rows below give T cell receptor beta chains drawn from one sample of a study of shared clonotypes between healthy human individuals. The table came from immunoSEQ multiplex PCR; TCRdb's copy has only in-frame clones and leaves some out. The sample has about a million clones, 70% to 80% seen once; the top ten hold roughly 0.9%. Sequencing used memory CD4+ T cells from PBMCs. The receptors here all came from a man in his late teens or twenties in good health. Some clones in this sample may be carry-over from other donors' samples. The CDR3 runs from the conserved cysteine through the conserved F or W. D genes are given only for firm matches. Rows may omit the clone size; those that give it use once, few, many or a size class.

TRBV12-1	NA	TRBJ2-7	NA	TGTGCCAGCAGCTCGGTCTTTTACGAGCAGTACTTC	CASSSVFYEQYF
TRBV10-3	NA	TRBJ2-5	few	TGTGCCATCAGTGAGGGTAGCGGTCAAGAGACCCAGTACTTC	CAISEGSGQETQYF
TRBV5-1	NA	TRBJ1-1	NA	TGCGCCAGCAGCCCAGGGACTATGAACACTGAAGCTTTCTTT	CASSPGTMNTEAFF
TRBV10-3	TRBD2	TRBJ2-3	NA	TGTGCCACCATGGCGCGGGAGTCTGGAGATACGCAGTATTTT	CATMARESGDTQYF
TRBV28	NA	TRBJ2-3	NA	TGTGCCAGCAGACCAACGCCCAACACAGATACGCAGTATTTT	CASRPTPNTDTQYF
TRBV28	NA	TRBJ2-7	NA	TGTGCCACAGAGAGAAGGCAGGGGAGTTTCCCCGAGCAGTACTTC	CATERRQGSFPEQYF
TRBV5-1	NA	TRBJ2-5	NA	TGCGCCAGCAGCCTAACTGATCAAGAGACCCAGTACTTC	CASSLTDQETQYF
TRBV7-9	TRBD1	TRBJ2-7	many	TGTGCCAGCAGCCCCTGGACAGGATCCTACGAGCAGTACTTC	CASSPWTGSYEQYF
TRBV18	NA	TRBJ2-5	NA	TGTGCCAGCTCACCGGACTGGGGGATGGAGACCCAGTACTTC	CASSPDWGMETQYF
TRBV20-1	NA	TRBJ2-7	NA	TGCAGTGCTAGAGGGGTCCACGAGCAGTACTTC	CSARGVHEQYF
TRBV6-5	NA	TRBJ2-7	NA	TGTGCCACCTGGACACCAACCTACGAGCAGTACTTC	CATWTPTYEQYF
TRBV28	NA	TRBJ1-2	NA	TGTGCCAGCAGTTTTTTGGACGGTAACTATGGCTACACCTTC	CASSFLDGNYGYTF
TRBV7-9	NA	TRBJ1-2	NA	TGTGCCAGCAGCACCCGCGGGGGTGGAGGCTACACCTTC	CASSTRGGGGYTF
TRBV5-4	NA	TRBJ1-2	NA	TGTGCCAGCAGCCCCCGGGGGTGGGGATCTGAGAGCGCGGACTATGGCTACACCTTC	CASSPRGWGSESADYGYTF
TRBV5-1	NA	TRBJ1-3	NA	TGCGCCAGCAGCTTTTTGGGGGAGGCTGGAAACACCATATATTTT	CASSFLGEAGNTIYF
TRBV6-5	NA	TRBJ1-5	few	TGTGCCAGCAGTACGGGTTATAGCAATCAGCCCCAGCATTTT	CASSTGYSNQPQHF
TRBV29-1	TRBD1	TRBJ2-4	NA	TGCAGCGCCCGACAGGGGGGGAGTCTAGCCAAAAACATTCAGTACTTC	CSARQGGSLAKNIQYF
TRBV7-3	NA	TRBJ2-3	NA	TGTGCCAGCAGCTTACGGAGCGGGAGCACAGATACGCAGTATTTT	CASSLRSGSTDTQYF
TRBV6-6	TRBD1	TRBJ1-5	few	TGTGCCAGCAGTTACTTGCGGGACAGGGGGCATCAGCCCCAGCATTTT	CASSYLRDRGHQPQHF
TRBV6-1	TRBD1	TRBJ2-7	NA	TGTGCCAGCAGTGTGGGACAGGGGGACTACGAGCAGTACTTC	CASSVGQGDYEQYF
TRBV14	NA	TRBJ2-1	NA	TGTGCCAGCAGCGCAAGCTCGGTGTACAATGAGCAGTTCTTC	CASSASSVYNEQFF
TRBV4-1	NA	TRBJ2-5	NA	TGCGCCAGCAGCCAGCTTCACATCCAAGAGACCCAGTACTTC	CASSQLHIQETQYF
TRBV13	NA	TRBJ2-2	few	TGTGCCAGCAGCTTAGTAACCGTCACCGGGGAGCTGTTTTTT	CASSLVTVTGELFF
TRBV19	TRBD1	TRBJ1-1	NA	TGTGCCAGTAGTCTCGGGACAGGTAACACTGAAGCTTTCTTT	CASSLGTGNTEAFF
TRBV11-2	TRBD1	TRBJ1-2	NA	TGTGCCAGCTCGACAGGGGAGTACTCTGGCTACACCTTC	CASSTGEYSGYTF
TRBV5-1	TRBD1	TRBJ2-7	NA	TGCGCCAGCAGGGGGACAGGGGGAAACTACGAGCAGTACTTC	CASRGTGGNYEQYF
TRBV7-3	NA	TRBJ2-6	NA	TGTGCCAGCAGCTCCAGGGGTTCTGGGGCCAACGTCCTGACTTTC	CASSSRGSGANVLTF
TRBV4-3	TRBD2	TRBJ2-5	many	TGCGCCAGCAGCCAAGGGGTGGCGGGAGGGGGAGAGACCCAGTACTTC	CASSQGVAGGGETQYF
TRBV30	NA	TRBJ1-2	NA	TGTGCCTGGAGTGTACGTAGGGGTTACGATGGCTACACCTTC	CAWSVRRGYDGYTF
TRBV4-2	TRBD2	TRBJ2-5	NA	TGTGCCAGCAGCCAAGCGGGGGCGGGAGGGCGGCAAGAGACCCAGTACTTC	CASSQAGAGGRQETQYF
TRBV6-5	NA	TRBJ1-2	NA	TGTGCCAGCAGTACGACAGGCGGCTATGGCTACACCTTC	CASSTTGGYGYTF
TRBV29-1	TRBD1	TRBJ2-2	NA	TGCAGCGTTGGACAGGGTTTTGTCGGGGAGCTGTTTTTT	CSVGQGFVGELFF
TRBV29-1	NA	TRBJ1-3	NA	TGCAGCGTTGAAATGTCAGCTGGAAACACCATATATTTT	CSVEMSAGNTIYF
TRBV29-1	TRBD2	TRBJ2-2	NA	TGCAGCGGGCTGGGACTAGCGGGAGGCGCTACCACCGGGGAGCTGTTTTTT	CSGLGLAGGATTGELFF
TRBV5-1	NA	TRBJ2-7	NA	TGCGCCAGCAGCTTTGGACTGAAAGTTTACGAGCAGTACTTC	CASSFGLKVYEQYF
TRBV5-5	NA	TRBJ2-7	NA	TGTGCCAGCAGCTTGGGGCCCGGGGGAAGCTACGAGCAGTACTTC	CASSLGPGGSYEQYF
TRBV18	TRBD2	TRBJ2-5	many	TGTGCCAGCGGCCGAGGGGTAGCGGGAAGCGAGACCCAGTACTTC	CASGRGVAGSETQYF
TRBV11-3	NA	TRBJ1-1	few	TGTGCCAGCAGCTTGGGGGGCGTAAACACTGAAGCTTTCTTT	CASSLGGVNTEAFF
TRBV6-1	NA	TRBJ1-2	NA	TGTGCCAGCAGTCAGCAGGGGTGGGGCTATGGCTACACCTTC	CASSQQGWGYGYTF
TRBV6-6	NA	TRBJ1-2	NA	TGTGCCAGCAGTTACTCGACAGAGCATTACTATGGCTACACCTTC	CASSYSTEHYYGYTF
TRBV30	NA	TRBJ1-4	once	TGTGCCTGGAGCCTCCTGGGGTCTAATGAAAAACTGTTTTTT	CAWSLLGSNEKLFF
TRBV11-2	NA	TRBJ1-2	NA	TGTGCCAGCAGCTTAGGACAGGCCCACTATGGCTACACCTTC	CASSLGQAHYGYTF
TRBV27	NA	TRBJ1-4	NA	TGTGCCAGCAGGGGGGAGCGGGAGGAACTGTTTTTT	CASRGEREELFF
TRBV14	NA	TRBJ1-1	NA	TGTGCCAGCAGCCAAGTGTATGGCGGGGTGGGAGCTTTCTTT	CASSQVYGGVGAFF
TRBV2	NA	TRBJ2-6	NA	TGTGCCAGCAGTGTACTGCGTCCTGGGGCCAACGTCCTGACTTTC	CASSVLRPGANVLTF
TRBV7-9	NA	TRBJ2-7	NA	TGTGCCAGCAGCCCCAGGGGGGGAAATATCTATAACGAGCAGTACTTC	CASSPRGGNIYNEQYF
TRBV2	TRBD2	TRBJ2-7	NA	TGTGCCAGCAACTTCGGGGGGGGCGCTGGGTACGAGCAGTACTTC	CASNFGGGAGYEQYF
TRBV5-8	TRBD2	TRBJ2-1	NA	TGTGCCAGCAGCCGGGGACTAGCGGCCTACAATGAGCAGTTCTTC	CASSRGLAAYNEQFF
TRBV19	TRBD1	TRBJ2-1	NA	TGTGCCAGTAGGACAACTACACAGGGGCTCAGTGTGAATGAGCAGTTCTTC	CASRTTTQGLSVNEQFF
TRBV18	TRBD1	TRBJ2-7	NA	TGTGCCAGCTCACCGATCAGGACAGGGGGGTCCTACGAGCAGTACTTC	CASSPIRTGGSYEQYF
TRBV5-8	NA	TRBJ2-7	NA	TGTGCCAGCAGCCTGAGGGGTGGTATTCTACGAGAGCAGTACTTC	CASSLRGGILREQYF
TRBV11-1	TRBD2	TRBJ2-5	NA	TGTGCCAGCAGCCCAGGGACTAGCGGGACGCGTAACCAGTACTTC	CASSPGTSGTRNQYF
TRBV4-2	NA	TRBJ2-3	NA	TGTGCCAGCAGCCAAGAACCGCAGGGGCGCGTTCCAGATACGCAGTATTTT	CASSQEPQGRVPDTQYF
TRBV28	NA	TRBJ2-7	NA	TGTGCCAGCTTGGTTGTCAGCCCGCACTACGAGCAGTACTTC	CASLVVSPHYEQYF
TRBV19	NA	TRBJ1-2	NA	TGTGCCAGTAGTATGGCAGAAACCTATGGCTACACCTTC	CASSMAETYGYTF
TRBV5-4	NA	TRBJ1-4	NA	TGTGCCAGCAGCTTGGAGCCTAGGGTCTCAAGAGAAAAACTGTTTTTT	CASSLEPRVSREKLFF
TRBV27	NA	TRBJ1-1	once	TGTGCCAGCAGTTTATACCCGGGGAACACTGAAGCTTTCTTT	CASSLYPGNTEAFF
TRBV30	NA	TRBJ2-2	few	TGTGCCTGGAAGTCGGAGGGTGCCGGGGAGCTGTTTTTT	CAWKSEGAGELFF
TRBV20-1	NA	TRBJ2-3	NA	TGCAGTGCTAGTCCGCAGTATTTT	CSASPQYF
TRBV30	NA	TRBJ2-2	NA	TGTGCCTGGAGCCGGGATAACACCGGGGAGCTGTTTTTT	CAWSRDNTGELFF